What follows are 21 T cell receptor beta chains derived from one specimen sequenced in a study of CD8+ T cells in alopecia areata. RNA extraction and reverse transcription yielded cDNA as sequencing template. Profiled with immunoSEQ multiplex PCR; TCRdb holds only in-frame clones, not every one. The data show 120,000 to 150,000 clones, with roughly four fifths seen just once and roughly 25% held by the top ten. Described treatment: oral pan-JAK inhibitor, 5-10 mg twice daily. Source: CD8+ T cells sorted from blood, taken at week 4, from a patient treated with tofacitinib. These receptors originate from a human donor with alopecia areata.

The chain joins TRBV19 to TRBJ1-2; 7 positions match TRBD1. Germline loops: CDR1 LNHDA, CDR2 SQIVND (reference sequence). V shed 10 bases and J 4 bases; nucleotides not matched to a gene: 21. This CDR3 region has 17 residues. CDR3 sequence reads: CATLPGTVSLPTYGYTF. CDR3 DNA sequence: TGTGCCACCCTCCCTGGGACAGTGAGCCTACCAACCTATGGCTACACCTTC.

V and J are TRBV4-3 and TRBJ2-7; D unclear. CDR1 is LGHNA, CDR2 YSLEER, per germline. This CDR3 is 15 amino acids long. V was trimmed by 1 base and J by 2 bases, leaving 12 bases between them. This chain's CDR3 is CASSQGRQAAYEQYF. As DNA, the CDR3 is TGCGCCAGCAGCCAAGGACGGCAGGCGGCCTACGAGCAGTACTTC.

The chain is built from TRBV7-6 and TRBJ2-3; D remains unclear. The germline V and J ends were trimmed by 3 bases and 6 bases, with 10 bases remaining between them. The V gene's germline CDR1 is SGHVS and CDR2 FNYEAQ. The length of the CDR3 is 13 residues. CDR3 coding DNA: TGTGCCAGCAGCTTTGACCCCATCGATACGCAGTATTTT. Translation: CASSFDPIDTQYF.

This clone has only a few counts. The CDR3: CASSKRGGTEAFF. DNA of the CDR3: TGTGCCAGCAGCAAACGGGGAGGTACTGAAGCTTTCTTT. The V and J genes are TRBV21-1 and TRBJ1-1. TRBV21-1 is a listed pseudogene. This CDR3 is built from 13 residues.

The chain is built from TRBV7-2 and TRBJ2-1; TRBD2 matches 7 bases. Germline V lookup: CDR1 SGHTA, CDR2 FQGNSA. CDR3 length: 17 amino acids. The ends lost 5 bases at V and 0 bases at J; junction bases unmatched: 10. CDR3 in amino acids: CASSAPLTSYSYNEQFF. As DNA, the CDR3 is TGTGCCAGCAGCGCCCCATTGACTAGCTACTCCTACAATGAGCAGTTCTTC.

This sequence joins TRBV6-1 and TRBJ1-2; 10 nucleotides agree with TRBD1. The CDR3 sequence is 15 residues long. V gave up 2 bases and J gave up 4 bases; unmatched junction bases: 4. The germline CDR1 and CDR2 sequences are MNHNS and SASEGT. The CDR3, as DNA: TGTGCCAGCAGTGAACGATGGACAGGGGGCTATGGCTACACCTTC. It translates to CASSERWTGGYGYTF.

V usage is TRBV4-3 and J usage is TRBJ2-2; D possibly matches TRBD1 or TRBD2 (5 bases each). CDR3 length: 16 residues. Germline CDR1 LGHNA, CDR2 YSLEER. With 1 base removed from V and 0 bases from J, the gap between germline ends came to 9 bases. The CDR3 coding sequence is TGCGCCAGCAGCCAAGCCGGGGCGACGAACACCGGGGAGCTGTTTTTT. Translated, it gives CASSQAGATNTGELFF.

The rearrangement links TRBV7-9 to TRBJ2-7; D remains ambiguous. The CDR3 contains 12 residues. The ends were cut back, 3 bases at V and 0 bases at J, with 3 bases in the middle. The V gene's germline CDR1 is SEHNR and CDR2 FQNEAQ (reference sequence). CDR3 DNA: TGTGCCAGCAGCTTCGGCTCCTACGAGCAGTACTTC. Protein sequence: CASSFGSYEQYF.

The DNA for the CDR3 is TGCGCCAGCAGTCCTCCATCCACCGGGGAGCTGTTTTTT. This translates into CASSPPSTGELFF. This sequence joins TRBV23-1 and TRBJ2-2; D gene uncertain. TRBV23-1 has ORF status, its function being uncertain. The CDR3 sequence is 13 residues long. V was pared by 4 bases and J by 4 bases, with 7 bases between.

The CDR3: CASSLVAGDTYQYF. The CDR3 nucleotides read TGTGCCAGCAGCTTAGTAGCAGGGGATACGTACCAGTACTTC. This sequence joins TRBV7-2 and TRBJ2-5; possibly TRBD1 for D (6 bases). From germline, CDR1 is SGHTA and CDR2 FQGNSA. The CDR3 runs to 14 residues. Trimming took 1 base from V and 10 from J, leaving 16 bases between them.

The CDR3 region is CASSLRPQAGGLAGELFF. In nucleotides, the CDR3 is TGCGCCAGCAGCCTAAGACCCCAAGCGGGGGGGCTGGCCGGGGAGCTGTTTTTT. The rearrangement joins TRBV4-1 to TRBJ2-2; TRBD2 matches at 10 bases. The CDR3 is 18 residues long. CDR1 and CDR2 (germline): MGHRA, YSYEKL. The trim removed 4 bases at V and 6 bases at J, leaving 14 bases unmatched.

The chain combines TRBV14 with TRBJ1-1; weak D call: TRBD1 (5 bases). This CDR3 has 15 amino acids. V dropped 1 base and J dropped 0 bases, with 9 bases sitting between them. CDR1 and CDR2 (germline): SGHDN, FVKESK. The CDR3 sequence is CASSQGGPMNTEAFF. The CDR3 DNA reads TGTGCCAGCAGCCAAGGGGGCCCCATGAACACTGAAGCTTTCTTT.

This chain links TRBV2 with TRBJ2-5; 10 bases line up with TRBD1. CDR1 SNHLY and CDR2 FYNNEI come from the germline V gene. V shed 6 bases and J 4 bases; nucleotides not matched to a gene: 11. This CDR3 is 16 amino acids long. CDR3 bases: TGTGCCAGCAGCGAAAGGACAGGGGGATATCGAGAGACCCAGTACTTC. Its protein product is CASSERTGGYRETQYF.

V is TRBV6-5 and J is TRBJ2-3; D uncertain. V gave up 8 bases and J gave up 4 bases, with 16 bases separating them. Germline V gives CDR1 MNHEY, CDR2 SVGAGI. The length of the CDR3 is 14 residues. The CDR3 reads CASAPVPNADTQYF. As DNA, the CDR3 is TGTGCCAGCGCCCCAGTCCCTAACGCAGATACGCAGTATTTT.

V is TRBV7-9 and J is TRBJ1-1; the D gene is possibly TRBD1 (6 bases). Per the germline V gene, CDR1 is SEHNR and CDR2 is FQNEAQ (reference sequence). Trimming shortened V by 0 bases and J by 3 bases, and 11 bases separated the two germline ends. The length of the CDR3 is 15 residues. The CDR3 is CASSLASGVDTEAFF. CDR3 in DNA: TGTGCCAGCAGCTTAGCCTCAGGGGTAGACACTGAAGCTTTCTTT.

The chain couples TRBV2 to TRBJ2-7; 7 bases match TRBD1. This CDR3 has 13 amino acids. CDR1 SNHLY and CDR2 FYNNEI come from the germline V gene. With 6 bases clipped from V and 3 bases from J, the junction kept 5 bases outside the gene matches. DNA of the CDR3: TGTGCCAGCAGCGGGACAGTTGACTACGAGCAGTACTTC. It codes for CASSGTVDYEQYF. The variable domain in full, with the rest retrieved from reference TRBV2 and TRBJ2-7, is EPEVTQTPSHQVTQMGQEVILRCVPISNHLYFYWYRQILGQKVEFLVSFYNNEISEKSEIFDDQFSVERPDGSNFTLKIRSTKLEDSAMYFCASSGTVDYEQYFGPGTRLTVT.

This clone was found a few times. The CDR3 here is CSVPEGGTTLSAQYF. CDR3 nucleotides: TGCAGCGTCCCAGAGGGCGGGACTACCCTTTCTGCGCAGTATTTT. V usage is TRBV29-1 and J usage is TRBJ2-3, with TRBD2 identical over 7 bases. V gave up 6 bases and J gave up 10 bases; unmatched junction bases: 19. The V gene's germline CDR1 is SQVTM and CDR2 ANQGSEA. The CDR3 runs to 15 residues.

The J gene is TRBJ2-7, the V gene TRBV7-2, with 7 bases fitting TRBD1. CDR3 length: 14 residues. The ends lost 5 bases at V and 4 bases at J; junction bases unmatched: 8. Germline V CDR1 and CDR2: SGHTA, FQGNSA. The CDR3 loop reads CASSPGTDHYEQYF. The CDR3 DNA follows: TGTGCCAGCAGCCCTGGGACAGACCATTACGAGCAGTACTTC.

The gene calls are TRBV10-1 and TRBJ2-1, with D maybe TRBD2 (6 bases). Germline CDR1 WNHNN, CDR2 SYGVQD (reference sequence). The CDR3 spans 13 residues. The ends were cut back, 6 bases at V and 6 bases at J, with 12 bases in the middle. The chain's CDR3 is CASSPGLINEQFF. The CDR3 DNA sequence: TGCGCCAGCAGCCCGGGACTGATCAATGAGCAGTTCTTC.

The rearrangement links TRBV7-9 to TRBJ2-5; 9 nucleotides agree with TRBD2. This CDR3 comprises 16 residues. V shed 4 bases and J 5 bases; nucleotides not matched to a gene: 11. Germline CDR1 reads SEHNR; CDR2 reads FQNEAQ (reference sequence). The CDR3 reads CASSSVSRGGYETQYF. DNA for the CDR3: TGTGCCAGCAGCTCCGTTTCGCGGGGGGGCTATGAGACCCAGTACTTC.

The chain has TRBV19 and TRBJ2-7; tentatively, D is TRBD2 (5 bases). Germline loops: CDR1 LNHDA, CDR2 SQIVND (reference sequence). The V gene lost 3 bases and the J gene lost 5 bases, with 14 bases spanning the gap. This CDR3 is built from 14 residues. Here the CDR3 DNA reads TGTGCCAGTAGTATCCCCGGGGTGGGAAACGAGCAGTACTTC. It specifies CASSIPGVGNEQYF.